A single T cell receptor (beta chain) is shown here with its context. The target antigen is unknown. Generated by immunoSEQ multiplex PCR, the TCRdb table keeps only in-frame clones and is missing some. This table has tens of thousands of clones, about nine tenths appearing once. This record belongs to a study of T cells in localized non-small cell lung cancer. Points from the study as a whole: T cell clonality was highest in uninvolved adjacent lung, above tumor. Analysis by sequencing included only one tumor region, so heterogeneity remains possible. Median approximately 50 top-100 tumor clones were shared with paired adjacent lung.

Trimming removed 3 bases at V and 8 bases at J, with 17 bases between. CDR1 SGHNT and CDR2 YYREEE come from the germline V gene (reference sequence). The CDR3 is 14 amino acids. This sequence originates from a female donor over 55 with stage I squamous cell lung carcinoma. The chain uses TRBV5-4 and TRBJ1-2, with D perhaps TRBD1 (6 bases). Sequencing used peripheral blood, obtained before any cancer treatment. Here the CDR3 reads CASSWDRYQGGYTF. CDR3 DNA sequence: TGTGCCAGCAGCTGGGACCGGTACCAGGGGGGCTACACCTTC.